This T cell receptor (beta chain) was sequenced for a study of T cell repertoires and HLA-DP antigens. Study details: In vitro CD4+ alloreactivity was against HeLa-presented HLA-DP. Versus self, one alloantigen differed at one groove amino acid, the other at ten to eleven. Study conclusions and caveats: Clones undetected before culture averaged approximately 34% against one allele and around 53% against the other.

This CDR3 has 14 residues. V lost 7 bases, J lost 1 base, and 14 bases lay in between. Per the germline V gene, CDR1 is SGHTS and CDR2 is YDEGEE. With regard to this clone: Antigen specificity is unknown.

Amplification used primers for 54 TRBV and 13 TRBJ segments. Libraries were prepared by immunoSEQ multiplex PCR; TCRdb keeps only in-frame clonotypes and omits some of them. Counted here are roughly 120,000 clones, 85% to 95% occurring once; the ten biggest clones make up about 0.27%. The sequence came from a woman aged 18-35 years in good health and CMV-seronegative. Sample: CD4+ T cells from PBMCs. This sequence joins TRBV5-8 and TRBJ1-1; TRBD1 might be the D (6 bases). CDR3: CASGRRGGNTEAFF. The CDR3 DNA follows: TGTGCCAGCGGGCGGAGGGGGGGGAACACTGAAGCTTTCTTT.